A selection of T cell receptor beta chains follows, all from one sample in a study of blood T cell repertoires in COVID-19. Here immunoSEQ multiplex PCR was the method, and the copy in TCRdb shows in-frame clones only, minus some. The sample includes roughly 190,000 clones, around 85% seen only once; the top ten take 6.5% to 9%. Specimen: peripheral blood. The receptor source for this set is an older woman with acute or convalescent COVID-19. Each CDR3 is given with its conserved first and last residue. Each record gives: V gene, D gene, J gene, clone size, CDR3 protein, CDR3 DNA. A D gene is named only where the DNA matches it firmly. Clone sizes are given selectively: once, few, many, or a class where the clone is expanded.

>TRBV30|TRBD1|TRBJ1-2|NA
CAWSEQGNYGYTF
TGTGCCTGGAGCGAACAGGGGAACTATGGCTACACCTTC
>TRBV9|NA|TRBJ1-1|NA
CASSVSMNTEAFF
TGTGCCAGCAGCGTATCAATGAACACTGAAGCTTTCTTT
>TRBV29-1|TRBD2|TRBJ2-3|NA
CSVGEGVVTDTQYF
TGCAGCGTTGGGGAGGGAGTCGTCACAGATACGCAGTATTTT
>TRBV18|TRBD1|TRBJ2-5|NA
CASSLGQGEGQETQYF
TGTGCCAGCTCTCTGGGACAGGGAGAGGGCCAAGAGACCCAGTACTTC
>TRBV6-5|NA|TRBJ2-5|NA
CASSYLETQYF
TGTGCCAGCAGTTACCTCGAGACCCAGTACTTC
>TRBV25-1|NA|TRBJ2-5|NA
CASSEYGRGNQETQYF
TGTGCCAGCAGTGAATATGGCAGGGGAAACCAAGAGACCCAGTACTTC
>TRBV19|NA|TRBJ2-3|NA
CASSIFGGFTDTQYF
TGTGCCAGTAGTATTTTTGGCGGGTTCACAGATACGCAGTATTTT
>TRBV28|TRBD2|TRBJ2-7|NA
CASSRDYLSEQYF
TGTGCCAGCAGCCGGGACTACCTATCGGAGCAGTACTTC
>TRBV5-1|NA|TRBJ2-7|NA
CASSLEDRTPYEQYF
TGCGCCAGCAGCTTGGAGGACAGAACCCCCTACGAGCAGTACTTC
>TRBV7-6|TRBD1|TRBJ1-2|NA
CASSPNYWTGSGYTF
TGTGCCAGCAGCCCCAACTACTGGACAGGGTCCGGCTACACCTTC
>TRBV12-3/TRBV12-4|NA|TRBJ1-3|NA
CASSYSGNTIYF
TGTGCCAGCAGCTACTCTGGAAACACCATATATTTT
>TRBV28|TRBD1|TRBJ2-7|NA
CASSFQGARYEQYF
TGTGCCAGCAGTTTTCAGGGGGCGAGATACGAGCAGTACTTC
>TRBV5-6|TRBD2|TRBJ2-5|NA
CASSSGLARGETQYF
TGTGCCAGCAGCTCAGGACTAGCCCGGGGGGAGACCCAGTACTTC
>TRBV4-1|TRBD2|TRBJ2-1|once
CASSQDAGGPPYNEQFF
TGCGCCAGCAGCCAAGATGCGGGAGGGCCTCCTTACAATGAGCAGTTCTTC
>TRBV2|NA|TRBJ2-6|NA
CASSDSVVGANVLTF
TGTGCCAGCAGTGATAGTGTAGTTGGGGCCAACGTCCTGACTTTC